This T cell receptor (beta chain) is from a study of vaccination effects on CD4 cells after COVID-19. Produced via immunoSEQ multiplex PCR; TCRdb's table is partial and in-frame only. The top ten hold under 6% of the sample, which has fewer than 35,000 clones, over 80% seen once. A word on this clone: As yet, its antigen is unknown.

CDR3 size: 15 residues. V was clipped by 6 bases and J by 0 bases, with 12 bases between them. Germline V gene sequence: CDR1 MGHDK, CDR2 SYGVNS. CD4+ T cells specific for antigen were expanded with viral peptide pools by the ViraFEST assay before sequencing. At the end of 9 to 11 days of culture, CD4+ T cells were isolated. Two-dose BNT162b2 or mRNA-1273 vaccination was given to participants. The TCR was taken from a human donor who received a COVID-19 vaccine. Some clones in this sample may be carry-over from other donors' samples. Here the sequenced sample was CD4+ T cells from PBMCs cultured with SARS-CoV-2 spike peptides, taken after COVID-19 vaccination. This rearrangement joins TRBV25-1 to TRBJ1-5, with D uncertain. Here the CDR3 reads CASRSVEYSNQPQHF. CDR3 sequence (DNA): TGTGCCAGCAGGTCGGTGGAATATAGCAATCAGCCCCAGCATTTT.